Below are 12 T cell receptor beta chains sequenced from a single sample in a study of blood T cells in healthy people across ages (dated by TCRdb to the mid-2010s). The library was made by 5' RACE. The sequencer listed for this sample is Illumina HiSeq 2500. A second roughly 7 to 11 cycle PCR used a sample-barcoded 5' primer and a J-beta primer mix. TCRdb reworked the public reads: Q25 trimming with fastp, MiXCR clone assembly, productive beta chains retained. Every CDR3 protein is listed once, alongside the most common genes and DNA of its rows. Recorded for this sample are hundreds of thousands of distinct CDR3 sequences; around 41% of them occurred a single time. The ten biggest clones cover 30% of the sample. The sample comprised blood. These receptors were taken from a man at least 80 years old in good health.

Comment on this clonotype: A read error may account for a junction end that differs from germline. The chain combines TRBV18 with TRBJ2-1; TRBD1 matches at 8 bases. The CDR3 consists of 16 residues. Germline V gene lookup returns CDR1 KGHSH and CDR2 LQKENI. The CDR3 sequence is CASPPPTGGAYNEQFF. CDR3 nucleotides: TGTGCCAGCCCACCACCTACAGGGGGTGCCTACAATGAGCAGTTCTTC.

About this clonotype itself: This may stem from a read error, because a much larger clone lies one nucleotide away. In nucleotides, the CDR3 is TGTGCCAGCAGTTTACTGGCGGGGGCTTCCGGGGAGCAGTTCTTC. This sequence encodes CASSLLAGASGEQFF. This chain uses TRBV12-3 or TRBV12-4 with TRBJ2-1; D might be TRBD2 (7 bases). CDR3 size: 15 residues. Trimming cost V 2 bases and J 10 bases, with 18 bases left between them.

The rearrangement joins TRBV6-2 or TRBV6-3 to TRBJ1-2; 7 positions match TRBD1. Unmatched junction bases numbered 10, after V lost 8 bases and J lost 4 bases. Germline CDR1 and CDR2: MNHEY and SVGEGT. This CDR3 has 14 amino acids. CDR3 nucleotides: TGTGCCAGCCGTATTCCGGGACAGACCTATGGCTACACCTTC. Its translation is CASRIPGQTYGYTF.

The chain carries TRBV11-2 and TRBJ2-6; perhaps TRBD2 as D (5 bases). Trimming cost V 8 bases and J 1 base, with 15 bases left between them. This CDR3 spans 16 amino acids. Germline V gene lookup returns CDR1 SGHAT and CDR2 FQNNGV. CDR3 coding DNA: TGTGCCAGCGGAAGTAGACGGGGTTCTGGGGCCAACGTCCTGACTTTC. This translates into CASGSRRGSGANVLTF.

This sequence joins TRBV28 and TRBJ1-2, with D uncertain. The ends were cut back, 6 bases at V and 4 bases at J, with 12 bases in the middle. The CDR3 sequence is 13 residues long. CDR1 is MDHEN, CDR2 SYDVKM, per germline. CDR3: CASRPAMGYGYTF. The CDR3 DNA follows: TGTGCCAGCAGGCCCGCGATGGGCTATGGCTACACCTTC.

This clonotype appeared many times. One junction end does not reproduce the germline sequence, and a read error may be involved. This sequence joins TRBV27 and TRBJ2-3; D is uncertain. The CDR3 extends over 13 amino acids. CDR1 MNHEY and CDR2 SMNVEV come from the germline V gene (reference sequence). CDR3: CASSLLGTDTQYF. The CDR3 bases are TGCGCCAGCAGTTTGTTAGGAACAGATACGCAGTATTTT.

This clonotype was seen a handful of times. The chain combines TRBV6-2 or TRBV6-3 with TRBJ2-7, with 12 bases fitting TRBD2. Trimming took 4 bases from V and 6 from J; bases not matched to a gene: 4. CDR1 is MNHEY, CDR2 SVGEGT, per germline. This CDR3 comprises 14 residues. Written as DNA, the CDR3 is TGTGCCAGCAGTTGGACTAGCGGGATGGGCGAGCAGTACTTC. This sequence encodes CASSWTSGMGEQYF.

Remarks on this clonotype: At one boundary the junction diverges from the germline segment, which might be a read error. The gene calls are TRBV20-1 and TRBJ2-1, with D possibly TRBD2 on 6 matching bases. CDR3 length equals 16 residues. Germline V gives CDR1 DFQATT, CDR2 SNEGSKA (reference sequence). CDR3 coding DNA: TGCAGTGCTAGCGTTCCCGATGGGGGGATCTACAATGGGCAGTTCTTC. It encodes CSASVPDGGIYNGQFF.

This clonotype was counted a few times. The chain has TRBV10-3 and TRBJ1-6, with D possibly being TRBD1 (5 bases). From germline, CDR1 is ENHRY and CDR2 SYGVKD. V was cut by 2 bases and J by 9 bases, with 14 bases left in between. The CDR3 spans 15 residues. The CDR3, as DNA: TGTGCCATCAGTGAGGCCGGGGGAGATGGTTCACCCCTCCACTTT. Translation: CAISEAGGDGSPLHF.

This clonotype came up once. This chain connects TRBV7-8 to TRBJ1-1; D call uncertain. Germline V CDR1 and CDR2: SGHVS, FQNEAQ. With 1 base removed from V and 11 bases from J, the gap between germline ends came to 14 bases. This CDR3 spans 13 amino acids. CDR3 protein: CASSLGASQWAFF. The CDR3 bases are TGTGCCAGCAGCTTAGGTGCCAGCCAGTGGGCTTTCTTT.

The rearrangement uses TRBV20-1 and TRBJ2-3, with 8 bases identical to TRBD2. The V segment lost 2 bases and the J segment 2 bases; nucleotides outside the gene matches: 12. CDR1 and CDR2 (germline): DFQATT, SNEGSKA (reference sequence). The CDR3 has 17 residues. The CDR3 DNA is TGCAGTGCTAGAATTCTCGGGGGGGCTGATTCCACAGATACGCAGTATTTT. Translating gives CSARILGGADSTDTQYF.

In DNA, the CDR3 is TGTGCCAGCAGCGCTTTAGGGCTCTCACAGGGTACGCAGTATTTT. It specifies CASSALGLSQGTQYF. V gene TRBV7-2 combines with J gene TRBJ2-3; TRBD1 might be the D (6 bases). Trimming stripped 5 bases from V and 8 bases from J, with 20 bases between. The CDR3 spans 15 residues. From germline, CDR1 is SGHTA and CDR2 FQGNSA.